This T cell receptor beta chain was captured by sequencing in a study of OX40 agonist ivuxolimab in advanced cancers. Study overall: Two patients with cutaneous melanoma and one with hepatocellular carcinoma, three in total, showed partial responses.

Broader study findings: Dosing at 0.1 to 3.0 mg/kg was accompanied by clonal expansion of CD4+ and CD8+ blood T cells by week 6.

On this clone itself: No antigen is known for it.

Exclusion of a patient followed from autoimmune disease history or systemic immunosuppression. TCRdb's copy holds only in-frame clones and misses some; the assay was immunoSEQ multiplex PCR. The table includes about 80,000 clones, around nine tenths detected once. The germline V gene has CDR1 ENHRY and CDR2 SYGVKD. CDR3 length: 14 amino acids. The J segment lost 8 bases and the V segment lost 1 base, leaving 3 bases of the junction unmatched. The V gene is TRBV10-3, the J gene TRBJ2-1; TRBD1 matches 9 bases. This TCR was sampled from an adult with an advanced solid tumor such as melanoma, head and neck, liver or kidney cancer. The sequenced sample was CD4+ or CD8+ T cells sorted from blood, obtained in a trial of the OX40 agonist ivuxolimab. This chain's CDR3 is CAISEWTGVHEQFF. The CDR3 DNA sequence: TGTGCCATCAGTGAGTGGACAGGGGTCCATGAGCAGTTCTTC.